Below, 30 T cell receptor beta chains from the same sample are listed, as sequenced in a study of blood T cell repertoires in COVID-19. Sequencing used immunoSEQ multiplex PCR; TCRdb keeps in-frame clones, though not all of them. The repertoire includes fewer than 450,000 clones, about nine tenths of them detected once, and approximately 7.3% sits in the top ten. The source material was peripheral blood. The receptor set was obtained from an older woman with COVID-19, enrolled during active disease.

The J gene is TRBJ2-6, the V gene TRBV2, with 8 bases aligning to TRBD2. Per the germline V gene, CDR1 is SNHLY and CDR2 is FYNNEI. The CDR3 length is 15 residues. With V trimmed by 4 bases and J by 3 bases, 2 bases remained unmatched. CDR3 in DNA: TGTGCCAGCAGTGGCGGGGGGCGTGGGGCCAACGTCCTGACTTTC. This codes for CASSGGGRGANVLTF. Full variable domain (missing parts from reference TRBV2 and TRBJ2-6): EPEVTQTPSHQVTQMGQEVILRCVPISNHLYFYWYRQILGQKVEFLVSFYNNEISEKSEIFDDQFSVERPDGSNFTLKIRSTKLEDSAMYFCASSGGGRGANVLTFGAGSRLTVL.

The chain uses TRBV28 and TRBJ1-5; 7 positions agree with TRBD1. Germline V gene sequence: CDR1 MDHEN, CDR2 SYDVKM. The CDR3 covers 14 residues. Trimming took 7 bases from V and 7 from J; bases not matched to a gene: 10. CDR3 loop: CASILRQGSQPQHF. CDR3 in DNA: TGTGCCAGCATACTGAGACAGGGTTCCCAGCCCCAGCATTTT. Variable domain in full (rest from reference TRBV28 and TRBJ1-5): DVKVTQSSRYLVKRTGEKVFLECVQDMDHENMFWYRQDPGLGLRLIYFSYDVKMKEKGDIPEGYSVSREKKERFSLILESASTNQTSMYLCASILRQGSQPQHFGDGTRLSIL.

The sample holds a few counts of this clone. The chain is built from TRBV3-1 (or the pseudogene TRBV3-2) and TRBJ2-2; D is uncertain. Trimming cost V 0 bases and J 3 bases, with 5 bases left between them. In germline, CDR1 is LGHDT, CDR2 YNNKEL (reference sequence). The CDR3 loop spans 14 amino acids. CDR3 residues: CASSQDRDTGELFF. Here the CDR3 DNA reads TGTGCCAGCAGCCAAGATCGGGACACCGGGGAGCTGTTTTTT.

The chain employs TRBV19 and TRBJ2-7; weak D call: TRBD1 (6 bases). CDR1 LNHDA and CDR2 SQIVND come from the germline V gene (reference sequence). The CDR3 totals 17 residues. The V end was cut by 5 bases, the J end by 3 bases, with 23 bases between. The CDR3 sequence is CASSPQGHSRARYEQYF. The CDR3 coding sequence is TGTGCCAGTAGTCCACAGGGCCACAGCCGGGCCCGCTACGAGCAGTACTTC.

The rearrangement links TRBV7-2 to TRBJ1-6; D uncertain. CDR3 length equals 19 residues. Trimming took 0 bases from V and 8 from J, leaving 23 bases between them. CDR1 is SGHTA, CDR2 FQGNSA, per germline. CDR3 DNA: TGTGCCAGCAGCTTAGCGCGAAACAGTCGGTTTTTACCTGATTCACCCCTCCACTTT. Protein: CASSLARNSRFLPDSPLHF.

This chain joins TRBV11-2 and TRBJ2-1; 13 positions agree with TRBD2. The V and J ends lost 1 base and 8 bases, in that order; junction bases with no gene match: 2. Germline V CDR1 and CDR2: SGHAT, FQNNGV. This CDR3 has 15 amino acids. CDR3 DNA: TGTGCCAGCAGCTTAGGACTAGCGGGGGGCGATGAGCAGTTCTTC. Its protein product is CASSLGLAGGDEQFF.

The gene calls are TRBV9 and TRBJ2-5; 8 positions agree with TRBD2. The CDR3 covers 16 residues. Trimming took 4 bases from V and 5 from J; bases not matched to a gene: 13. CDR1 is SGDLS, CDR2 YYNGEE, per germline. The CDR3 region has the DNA TGTGCCAGCAGCCCCGCGGGGGGCGATGGGAGGGAGACCCAGTACTTC. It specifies CASSPAGGDGRETQYF. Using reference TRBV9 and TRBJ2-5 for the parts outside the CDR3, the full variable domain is DSGVTQTPKHLITATGQRVTLRCSPRSGDLSVYWYQQSLDQGLQFLIQYYNGEERAKGNILERFSAQQFPDLHSELNLSSLELGDSALYFCASSPAGGDGRETQYFGPGTRLLVL.

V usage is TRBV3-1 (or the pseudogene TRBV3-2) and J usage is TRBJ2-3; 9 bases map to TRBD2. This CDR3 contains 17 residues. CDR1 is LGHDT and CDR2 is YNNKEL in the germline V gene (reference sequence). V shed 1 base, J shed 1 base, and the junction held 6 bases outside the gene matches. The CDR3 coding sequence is TGTGCCAGCAGCCAAGGAAAAATAGCGGGGGGCACAGATACGCAGTATTTT. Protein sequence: CASSQGKIAGGTDTQYF.

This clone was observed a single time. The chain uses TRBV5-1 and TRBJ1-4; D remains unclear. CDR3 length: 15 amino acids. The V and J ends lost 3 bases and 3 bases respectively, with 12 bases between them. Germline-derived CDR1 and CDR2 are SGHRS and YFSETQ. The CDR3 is CASSSQPASNEKLFF. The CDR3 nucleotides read TGCGCCAGCAGCTCCCAGCCAGCGTCTAATGAAAAACTGTTTTTT.

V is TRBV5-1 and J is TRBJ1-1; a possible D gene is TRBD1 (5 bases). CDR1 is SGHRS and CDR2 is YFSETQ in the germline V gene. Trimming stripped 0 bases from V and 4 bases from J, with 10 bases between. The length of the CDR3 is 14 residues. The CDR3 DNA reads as TGCGCCAGCAGCTTGGAGGGGCAGGCCACTGAAGCTTTCTTT. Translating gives CASSLEGQATEAFF.

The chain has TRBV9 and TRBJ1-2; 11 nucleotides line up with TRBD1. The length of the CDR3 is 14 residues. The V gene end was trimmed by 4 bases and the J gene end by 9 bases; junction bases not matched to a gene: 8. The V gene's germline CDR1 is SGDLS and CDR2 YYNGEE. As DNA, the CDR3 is TGTGCCAGCAGCTCACCGGGACAGGGGGGCAGCTACACCTTC. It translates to CASSSPGQGGSYTF. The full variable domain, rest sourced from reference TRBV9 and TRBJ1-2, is DSGVTQTPKHLITATGQRVTLRCSPRSGDLSVYWYQQSLDQGLQFLIQYYNGEERAKGNILERFSAQQFPDLHSELNLSSLELGDSALYFCASSSPGQGGSYTFGSGTRLTVV.

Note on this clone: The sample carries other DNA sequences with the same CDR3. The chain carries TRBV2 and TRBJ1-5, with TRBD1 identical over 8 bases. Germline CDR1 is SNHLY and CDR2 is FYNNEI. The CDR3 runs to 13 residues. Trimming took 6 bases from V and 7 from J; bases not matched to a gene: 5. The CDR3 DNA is TGTGCCAGCAGCCTGGACAGGGACCAGCCCCAGCATTTT. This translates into CASSLDRDQPQHF.

Here the CDR3 DNA reads TGTGCCAGCAGCCCGGGACAGGGTGGGACTGAAGCTTTCTTT. Translating gives CASSPGQGGTEAFF. V gene TRBV9 combines with J gene TRBJ1-1; 9 nucleotides match TRBD1. The V segment lost 4 bases and the J segment 5 bases; nucleotides outside the gene matches: 6. CDR1 and CDR2 from the germline V gene are SGDLS and YYNGEE. This CDR3 comprises 14 residues.

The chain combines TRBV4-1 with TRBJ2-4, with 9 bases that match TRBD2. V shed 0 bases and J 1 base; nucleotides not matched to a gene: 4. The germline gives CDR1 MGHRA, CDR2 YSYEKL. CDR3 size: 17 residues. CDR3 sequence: CASSQEAGGLAKNIQYF. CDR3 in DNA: TGCGCCAGCAGCCAAGAGGCGGGGGGGCTGGCCAAAAACATTCAGTACTTC.

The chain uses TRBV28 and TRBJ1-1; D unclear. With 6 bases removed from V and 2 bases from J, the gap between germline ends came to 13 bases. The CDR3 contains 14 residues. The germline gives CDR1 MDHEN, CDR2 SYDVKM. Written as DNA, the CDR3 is TGTGCCAGCAGCCGCGCGGGTTCTAACACTGAAGCTTTCTTT. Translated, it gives CASSRAGSNTEAFF. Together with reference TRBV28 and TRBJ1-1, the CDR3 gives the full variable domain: DVKVTQSSRYLVKRTGEKVFLECVQDMDHENMFWYRQDPGLGLRLIYFSYDVKMKEKGDIPEGYSVSREKKERFSLILESASTNQTSMYLCASSRAGSNTEAFFGQGTRLTVV.

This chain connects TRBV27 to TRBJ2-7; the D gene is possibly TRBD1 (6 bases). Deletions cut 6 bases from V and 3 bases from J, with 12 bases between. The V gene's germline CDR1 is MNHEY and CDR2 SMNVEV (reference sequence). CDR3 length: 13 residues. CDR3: CASSYREDYEQYF. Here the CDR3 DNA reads TGTGCCAGCAGCTACAGGGAAGACTACGAGCAGTACTTC.

CDR3 nucleotide sequence: TGTGCCAGTAGTATTCGACAGGGTGAGGAGACCCAGTACTTC. The encoded protein is CASSIRQGEETQYF. This chain connects TRBV19 to TRBJ2-5; 7 bases map to TRBD1. Germline-derived CDR1 and CDR2 are LNHDA and SQIVND (reference sequence). The CDR3 contains 14 residues. The trim removed 3 bases at V and 5 bases at J, leaving 6 bases unmatched.

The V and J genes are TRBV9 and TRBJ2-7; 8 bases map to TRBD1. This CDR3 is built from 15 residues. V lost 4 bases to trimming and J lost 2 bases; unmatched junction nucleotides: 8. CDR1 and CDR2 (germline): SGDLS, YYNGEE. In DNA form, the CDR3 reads TGTGCCAGCAGCTCCCGACAGGGGTCCACCTACGAGCAGTACTTC. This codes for CASSSRQGSTYEQYF.

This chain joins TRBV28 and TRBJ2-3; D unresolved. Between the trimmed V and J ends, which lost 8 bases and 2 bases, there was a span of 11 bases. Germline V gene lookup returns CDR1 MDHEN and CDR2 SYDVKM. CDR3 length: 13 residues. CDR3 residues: CASSSEATDTQYF. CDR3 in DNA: TGTGCCAGCTCCTCAGAGGCCACAGATACGCAGTATTTT.

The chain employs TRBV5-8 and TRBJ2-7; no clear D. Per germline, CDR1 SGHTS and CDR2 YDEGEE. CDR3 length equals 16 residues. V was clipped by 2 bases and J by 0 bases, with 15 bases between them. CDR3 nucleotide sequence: TGTGCCAGCAGCTTCCTCACAGTCTCCCTCTCCTACGAGCAGTACTTC. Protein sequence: CASSFLTVSLSYEQYF.

The DNA of the CDR3 is TGTGCCAGCAGTACCGAGACAAGGTACGAGCAGTACTTC. As protein: CASSTETRYEQYF. The chain couples TRBV6-2 or TRBV6-3 to TRBJ2-7; D gene ambiguous. The CDR3 contains 13 residues. V was cut by 5 bases and J by 4 bases, with 12 bases left in between. Germline-derived CDR1 and CDR2 are MNHEY and SVGEGT.

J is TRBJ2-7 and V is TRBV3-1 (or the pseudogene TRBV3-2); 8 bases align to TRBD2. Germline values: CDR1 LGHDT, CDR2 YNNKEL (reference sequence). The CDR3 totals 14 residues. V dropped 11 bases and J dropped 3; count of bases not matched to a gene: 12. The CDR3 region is CAWRKRGPIYEQYF. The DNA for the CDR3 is TGTGCCTGGCGGAAGCGGGGGCCGATCTACGAGCAGTACTTC.

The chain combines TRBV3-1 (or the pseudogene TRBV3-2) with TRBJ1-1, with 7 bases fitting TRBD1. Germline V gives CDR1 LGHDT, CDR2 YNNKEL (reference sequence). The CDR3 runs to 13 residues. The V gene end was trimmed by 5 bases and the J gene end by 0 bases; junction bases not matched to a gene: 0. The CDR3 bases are TGTGCCAGCAGCGGACAGGTGAACACTGAAGCTTTCTTT. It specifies CASSGQVNTEAFF.

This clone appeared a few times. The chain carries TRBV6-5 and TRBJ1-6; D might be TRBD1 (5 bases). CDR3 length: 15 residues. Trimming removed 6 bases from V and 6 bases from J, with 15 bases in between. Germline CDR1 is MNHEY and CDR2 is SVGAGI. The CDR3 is CASSGGTRANSPLHF. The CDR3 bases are TGTGCCAGCAGCGGCGGGACTAGAGCTAATTCACCCCTCCACTTT.

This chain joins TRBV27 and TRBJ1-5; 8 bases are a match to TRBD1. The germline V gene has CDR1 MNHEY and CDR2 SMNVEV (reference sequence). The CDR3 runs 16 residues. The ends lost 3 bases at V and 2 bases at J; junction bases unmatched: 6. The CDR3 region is CASSFTGGGGNQPQHF. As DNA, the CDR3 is TGTGCCAGCAGTTTCACAGGGGGTGGAGGCAATCAGCCCCAGCATTTT.

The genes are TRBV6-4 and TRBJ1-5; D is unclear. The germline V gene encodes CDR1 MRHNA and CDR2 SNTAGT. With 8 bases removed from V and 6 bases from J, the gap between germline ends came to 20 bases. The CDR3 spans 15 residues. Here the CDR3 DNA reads TGTGCCAGCTTTTGGTCAAACGCGGTATGTCAGCCCCAGCATTTT. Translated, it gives CASFWSNAVCQPQHF.

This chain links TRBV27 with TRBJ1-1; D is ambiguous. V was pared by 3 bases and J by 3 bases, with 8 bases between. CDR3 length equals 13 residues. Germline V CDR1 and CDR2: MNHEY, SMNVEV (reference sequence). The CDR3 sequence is CASSLREYTEAFF. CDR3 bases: TGTGCCAGCAGTTTGAGGGAGTACACTGAAGCTTTCTTT.

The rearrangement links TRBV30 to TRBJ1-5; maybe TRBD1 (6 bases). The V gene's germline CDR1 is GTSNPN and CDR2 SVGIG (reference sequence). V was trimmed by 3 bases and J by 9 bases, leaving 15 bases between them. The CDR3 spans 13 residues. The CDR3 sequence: CAWSAGARRPQHF. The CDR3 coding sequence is TGTGCCTGGAGCGCGGGGGCGAGGCGGCCCCAGCATTTT.

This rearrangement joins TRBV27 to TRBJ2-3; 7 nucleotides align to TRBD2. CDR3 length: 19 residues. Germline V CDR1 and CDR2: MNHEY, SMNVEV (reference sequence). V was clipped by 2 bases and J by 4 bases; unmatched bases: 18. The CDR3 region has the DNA TGTGCCAGCAGTTTAAGGCGAGGATCCCGACTAGCCGGCGCAGATACGCAGTATTTT. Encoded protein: CASSLRRGSRLAGADTQYF.

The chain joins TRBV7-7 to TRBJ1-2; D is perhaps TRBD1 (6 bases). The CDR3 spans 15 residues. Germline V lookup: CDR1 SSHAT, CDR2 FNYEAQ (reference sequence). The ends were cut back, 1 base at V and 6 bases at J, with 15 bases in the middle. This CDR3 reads CASSLVRSAGDGYTF. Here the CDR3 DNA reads TGTGCCAGCAGCTTAGTCCGGTCGGCAGGGGATGGCTACACCTTC.